The 2 T cell receptor beta chains below come from one sample, sequenced in a study of blood T cells in healthy people across ages. Primed by a sample-barcoded 5' primer and a J-beta primer mix, a second PCR proceeded for 7 to 11 cycles. TCRdb passed the 5' RACE reads through MiXCR, listing each CDR3 protein once. The sample shows around 1,600,000 distinct CDR3 sequences, about 42% of them seen only once. Sequencing was performed on blood. These receptors were taken from a woman under 30 in good health.

The chain combines TRBV6-2 or TRBV6-3 with TRBJ2-3, with 8 positions matching TRBD2. In germline, CDR1 is MNHEY, CDR2 SVGEGT. The J segment lost 4 bases and the V segment lost 10 bases, leaving 4 bases of the junction unmatched. The CDR3 is made up of 12 amino acids. CDR3 coding DNA: TGTGCCACCGGACTAGCATCAGATACGCAGTATTTT. This gives the protein CATGLASDTQYF.

The sample holds one count of this clonotype. The gene calls are TRBV3-1 and TRBJ1-1; TRBD1 agrees at 10 bases. This CDR3 has 14 amino acids. Germline V gene sequence: CDR1 LGHDT, CDR2 YNNKEL (reference sequence). V shed 4 bases, J shed 10 bases, and the junction held 9 bases outside the gene matches. CDR3 in DNA: TGTGCCAGCAGCCTTATAGACAGGGGGCGAGGAGCTTTCTTT. Protein: CASSLIDRGRGAFF.